This T cell receptor beta chain stems from a study of cytotoxic CD8 clonotypes in ibrutinib-treated CLL. The method was immunoSEQ multiplex PCR; TCRdb's version includes in-frame clones alone and lacks a portion of them. The sample includes approximately 150,000 clones, about 88% of them seen just once. Findings and limits, study-wide: Stable or contracted on treatment, public clonotypes were also uncommon.

Comments on this clone: No antigen is known for it.

The sample here was PBMCs, taken at disease progression, from a patient treated with ibrutinib. The receptor was derived from a human donor with chronic lymphocytic leukemia.

This CDR3 is CASSEQQNTEAFF. In DNA, the CDR3 is TGTGCCAGCAGTGAACAGCAGAACACTGAAGCTTTCTTT. The V call is TRBV6-1, the J call TRBJ1-1; D uncertain. Germline V gives CDR1 MNHNS, CDR2 SASEGT. The CDR3 is 13 residues long. V was cut by 2 bases and J by 1 base, with 5 bases left in between.